The clone carrying this T cell receptor beta chain was seen only a few times. Its antigen is undetermined. This specimen belongs to a study of type 1 and type 2 diabetes patients. The overall study: Donors were type 1 diabetes, type 2 diabetes, or nondiabetic controls. Study-level findings and limits: Between type 2 diabetes and control samples, V and J usage averaged approximately 0.97 correlation.

No donor had another autoimmune disease or recent infection within four weeks. Ten milliliters of peripheral blood were collected from each participant. Genomic DNA was the PCR template. Multiplex PCR with 30 forward and 13 reverse primers amplified the TCR beta CDR3. TCRdb recomputed calls from the multiplex PCR reads with MiXCR, one row per CDR3 protein. The top ten clones hold roughly 15% of a sample with 250,000 to 300,000 distinct CDR3 sequences, roughly 48% of them seen once. This receptor was taken from a man aged 18 to 30 with type 2 diabetes. Sequenced input: peripheral blood mononuclear cells (PBMCs).

Written as DNA, the CDR3 is TGTGCCAGCAGCTTAGAGGAACCACCCTACTCCTACAATGAGCAGTTCTTC. Translated, it gives CASSLEEPPYSYNEQFF. The chain has TRBV7-8 and TRBJ2-1; D gene uncertain. CDR3 length: 17 residues. V lost 1 base and J lost 0, with 13 bases in between. Germline CDR1 and CDR2: SGHVS and FQNEAQ.